What follows are 23 T cell receptor beta chains derived from one specimen sequenced in a study of blood T cell repertoires in COVID-19. The table came from immunoSEQ multiplex PCR; TCRdb's copy has only in-frame clones and leaves some out. Of tens of thousands of clones listed, around nine tenths were seen once; the top ten hold 7.5% to 8.5%. The sample consisted of peripheral blood. The receptors stem from a man between 70 and 80 years old with active or convalescent COVID-19.

The rearrangement links TRBV19 to TRBJ2-7, with 7 bases aligning to TRBD1. The V and J ends lost 5 bases and 3 bases, in that order; junction bases with no gene match: 7. The germline CDR1 and CDR2 sequences are LNHDA and SQIVND (reference sequence). The CDR3 covers 14 residues. The CDR3, as DNA: TGTGCCAGTAGTTCAAGGACAGGTAACTACGAGCAGTACTTC. Its protein product is CASSSRTGNYEQYF.

The chain is built from TRBV7-9 and TRBJ1-2; TRBD1 matches 9 bases. The length of the CDR3 is 14 residues. V lost 4 bases, J lost 8 bases, and 8 bases stayed unmatched. Germline CDR1 is SEHNR and CDR2 is FQNEAQ (reference sequence). CDR3 in amino acids: CASSYSGQGTGYTF. In DNA, the CDR3 is TGTGCCAGCAGCTACTCTGGACAGGGGACAGGCTACACCTTC.

The chain has TRBV3-1 (or the pseudogene TRBV3-2) and TRBJ1-3, with 7 bases lining up with TRBD1. This CDR3 is 16 amino acids long. V trimming: 1 base; J trimming: 2 bases; junction bases outside the gene matches: 5. The germline gives CDR1 LGHDT, CDR2 YNNKEL (reference sequence). CDR3 sequence (DNA): TGTGCCAGCAGCCAAGGACTTCAGGGGGCTGGAAACACCATATATTTT. Encoded protein: CASSQGLQGAGNTIYF.

The CDR3: CASTRQFYGYTF. The CDR3 DNA is TGTGCCAGTACCAGACAGTTCTATGGCTACACCTTC. V is TRBV19 and J is TRBJ1-2; a weak D match, TRBD1 (5 bases). V was trimmed by 7 bases and J by 4 bases, leaving 10 bases between them. Germline loops: CDR1 LNHDA, CDR2 SQIVND (reference sequence). The CDR3 length is 12 residues.

The rearrangement links TRBV18 to TRBJ2-3, with a tentative D call TRBD1 (6 bases). Deletions cut 3 bases from V and 1 base from J, with 8 bases between. Germline V CDR1 and CDR2: KGHSH, LQKENI. The CDR3 has 14 amino acids. DNA of the CDR3: TGTGCCAGCTCACCCGCAGGGGGCACAGATACGCAGTATTTT. Translated, it gives CASSPAGGTDTQYF.

The chain joins TRBV7-9 to TRBJ2-1, with TRBD1 matching over 10 bases. The germline V gene encodes CDR1 SEHNR and CDR2 FQNEAQ (reference sequence). CDR3 length: 13 residues. V trimming: 1 base; J trimming: 15 bases; junction bases outside the gene matches: 6. In DNA form, the CDR3 reads TGTGCCAGCAGCTTAGTAGGACAGGGGGATTGGTTCTTC. Translated, it gives CASSLVGQGDWFF.

The chain joins TRBV6-1 to TRBJ2-3; TRBD2 is a possible D gene (5 bases). CDR1 is MNHNS and CDR2 is SASEGT in the germline V gene. V lost 2 bases to trimming and J lost 1 base, with 10 bases between them. This CDR3 has 15 residues. Here the CDR3 DNA reads TGTGCCAGCAGTGAACGACGGCGGGGCACAGATACGCAGTATTTT. It codes for CASSERRRGTDTQYF.

The chain employs TRBV30 and TRBJ1-4; D is perhaps TRBD1 (6 bases). Germline V gene lookup returns CDR1 GTSNPN and CDR2 SVGIG (reference sequence). V was clipped by 3 bases and J by 8 bases, with 10 bases between them. CDR3 size: 12 residues. The CDR3 protein is CAWRAGGEKLFF. Written as DNA, the CDR3 is TGTGCCTGGAGGGCGGGGGGCGAAAAACTGTTTTTT.

The CDR3 sequence: CASSARDRVGQPQHF. CDR3 nucleotides: TGTGCCAGCAGCGCCCGGGACAGGGTCGGGCAGCCCCAGCATTTT. The rearrangement links TRBV9 to TRBJ1-5; 9 nucleotides line up with TRBD1. Germline trimming cut 3 bases from V and 7 bases from J; bases unmatched to any gene: 8. The CDR3 contains 15 residues. Germline V gives CDR1 SGDLS, CDR2 YYNGEE.

The chain's CDR3 is CASSISTGGDEQFF. The CDR3 DNA follows: TGTGCCAGCAGTATTTCGACAGGGGGCGATGAGCAGTTCTTC. The chain is built from TRBV6-6 and TRBJ2-1; TRBD1 aligns across 10 bases. J lost 8 bases, V lost 5 bases, and 6 bases had no gene match. The CDR3 spans 14 residues. CDR1 is MNHNY and CDR2 is SVGAGI in the germline V gene (reference sequence).

This clone was picked up a small number of times. The chain combines TRBV10-3 with TRBJ2-2; TRBD2 agrees at 12 bases. Trimming at V came to 7 bases and at J to 0 bases, leaving 3 bases not matched to a gene. The germline V gene encodes CDR1 ENHRY and CDR2 SYGVKD. The CDR3 consists of 16 residues. The CDR3 nucleotides read TGTGCCATCAATGGACTAGCGGGACCGAACACCGGGGAGCTGTTTTTT. Protein sequence: CAINGLAGPNTGELFF.

This clone was seen only a few times. J is TRBJ1-1 and V is TRBV18; tentatively, D is TRBD1 (5 bases). Germline CDR1 reads KGHSH; CDR2 reads LQKENI. This CDR3 comprises 14 residues. Between the trimmed V and J ends, which lost 1 base and 1 base, there was a span of 7 bases. The CDR3 nucleotides read TGTGCCAGCTCACCACTCGGGGGGAACACTGAAGCTTTCTTT. This encodes CASSPLGGNTEAFF.

V and J are TRBV6-1 and TRBJ2-3, with 9 bases identical to TRBD1. The CDR3 totals 14 residues. Germline V lookup: CDR1 MNHNS, CDR2 SASEGT. V shed 2 bases and J 7 bases; nucleotides not matched to a gene: 4. In DNA, the CDR3 is TGTGCCAGCAGTGAAACAGGGGGCACCAATACGCAGTATTTT. Translation: CASSETGGTNTQYF.

The chain has TRBV11-3 and TRBJ2-3; the D gene is possibly TRBD2 (5 bases). Germline V lookup: CDR1 SGHNT, CDR2 YENEEA. Trimming removed 8 bases at V and 1 base at J, with 10 bases between. This CDR3 region has 13 residues. CDR3: CASARRGTDTQYF. The CDR3 DNA is TGTGCCAGCGCTCGGCGGGGCACAGATACGCAGTATTTT.

V and J are TRBV19 and TRBJ1-1; 10 nucleotides match TRBD1. V dropped 4 bases and J dropped 3; count of bases not matched to a gene: 20. The CDR3 sequence is 20 residues long. CDR1 and CDR2 (germline): LNHDA, SQIVND (reference sequence). The CDR3 sequence is CASSKVGGAPGQGMYTEAFF. CDR3 coding DNA: TGTGCCAGTAGTAAAGTGGGGGGGGCGCCGGGACAGGGGATGTACACTGAAGCTTTCTTT.

The rearrangement links TRBV6-5 to TRBJ1-4; 10 bases agree with TRBD1. The V segment lost 0 bases and the J segment 8 bases; nucleotides outside the gene matches: 6. The CDR3 runs to 16 residues. The germline V gene encodes CDR1 MNHEY and CDR2 SVGAGI. For the CDR3, the DNA is TGTGCCAGCAGTTACTCGGGGACAGGGGCAGGGGAAAAACTGTTTTTT. It translates to CASSYSGTGAGEKLFF.

V and J are TRBV27 and TRBJ1-1; the D gene is possibly TRBD1 (5 bases). The CDR3 is made up of 13 amino acids. CDR1 is MNHEY and CDR2 is SMNVEV in the germline V gene (reference sequence). V lost 6 bases and J lost 1, with 9 bases in between. The CDR3 loop is CASSRTPNTEAFF. As DNA, the CDR3 is TGTGCCAGCAGCCGGACACCGAACACTGAAGCTTTCTTT.

This clone was counted only a few times. This chain links TRBV4-2 with TRBJ1-3; 7 bases map to TRBD1. Germline V gene lookup returns CDR1 LGHNA and CDR2 YNFKEQ. Unmatched junction bases numbered 11, after V lost 3 bases and J lost 0 bases. The CDR3 totals 18 residues. The DNA of the CDR3 is TGTGCCAGCAGCCAGGACCGGACAGGATTGAGCTCTGGAAACACCATATATTTT. This sequence encodes CASSQDRTGLSSGNTIYF.

This sequence joins TRBV29-1 and TRBJ2-1; TRBD2 might be the D (6 bases). Trimming took off 8 bases at V and 8 bases at J, with 13 bases between the two ends. This CDR3 has 11 residues. The germline V gene encodes CDR1 SQVTM and CDR2 ANQGSEA. CDR3 DNA: TGCAGCCCTGGAGGAGGGGATGAGCAGTTCTTC. The encoded protein is CSPGGGDEQFF.

The J gene is TRBJ2-3, the V gene TRBV5-1; maybe TRBD2 (6 bases). Germline CDR1 SGHRS, CDR2 YFSETQ. V was clipped by 6 bases and J by 1 base, with 15 bases between them. The CDR3 spans 15 residues. The CDR3 spells CASTGGGVRTDTQYF. The CDR3 bases are TGCGCCAGCACCGGGGGTGGTGTCCGCACAGATACGCAGTATTTT. The variable domain in full, with the rest retrieved from reference TRBV5-1 and TRBJ2-3, is KAGVTQTPRYLIKTRGQQVTLSCSPISGHRSVSWYQQTPGQGLQFLFEYFSETQRNKGNFPGRFSGRQFSNSRSEMNVSTLELGDSALYLCASTGGGVRTDTQYFGPGTRLTVL.

The V call is TRBV6-5, the J call TRBJ2-1; 8 nucleotides agree with TRBD2. The V gene end was trimmed by 4 bases and the J gene end by 0 bases; junction bases not matched to a gene: 5. Germline V gene lookup returns CDR1 MNHEY and CDR2 SVGAGI. The CDR3 runs to 16 residues. The CDR3 protein is CASSFLSGSSYNEQFF. In DNA, the CDR3 is TGTGCCAGCAGTTTCTTAAGCGGGAGCTCCTACAATGAGCAGTTCTTC.

The chain couples TRBV6-5 to TRBJ2-5; D call uncertain. Germline V gives CDR1 MNHEY, CDR2 SVGAGI. This CDR3 contains 11 residues. Trimming took 7 bases from V and 5 from J, leaving 8 bases between them. CDR3 sequence reads: CASNRLETQYF. DNA of the CDR3: TGTGCCAGCAATAGACTCGAGACCCAGTACTTC.

The V gene is TRBV30, the J gene TRBJ2-1; D may be TRBD1 (7 bases). V was clipped by 8 bases and J by 0 bases, with 14 bases between them. Germline V gene data show CDR1 as GTSNPN and CDR2 as SVGIG (reference sequence). The CDR3 is made up of 14 amino acids. The CDR3 reads CAQEGTASYNEQFF. As DNA, the CDR3 is TGTGCCCAGGAGGGGACAGCCTCCTACAATGAGCAGTTCTTC.